The 9 T cell receptor beta chains given below trace back to one sample, sequenced in a study of T-cell reconstitution after alpha-beta-depleted transplantation in children. Using unique molecular identifiers, the investigators prepared the TCRbeta library. TCRdb re-derived calls from the PCR reads in MiXCR, one entry per CDR3 protein. The sample carries 440,000 or so distinct CDR3 sequences, 43% recorded once. The sequences come from PBMCs, collected before TCRalphabeta/CD19-depleted stem cell transplant. The receptor source for this set is a girl aged 2 to 10 with aplastic anemia, due to receive a stem cell transplant.

V gene TRBV10-3 combines with J gene TRBJ1-2; 9 bases agree with TRBD1. Germline CDR1 ENHRY, CDR2 SYGVKD. The ends lost 4 bases at V and 7 bases at J; junction bases unmatched: 7. The CDR3 totals 14 residues. This CDR3 reads CAISVSRDRVGYTF. The CDR3 coding sequence is TGTGCCATCAGTGTTAGCCGGGACAGGGTTGGCTACACCTTC.

This clonotype was seen only a few times. The gene calls are TRBV5-1 and TRBJ2-1; 10 nucleotides match TRBD2. After removal of 4 bases from V and 0 bases from J, the junction contained 10 bases not matched to a gene. CDR1 is SGHRS and CDR2 is YFSETQ in the germline V gene. This CDR3 has 18 residues. CDR3 protein: CASSPGLAFPSSYNEQFF. CDR3 sequence (DNA): TGCGCCAGCAGCCCGGGACTAGCGTTTCCCAGCTCCTACAATGAGCAGTTCTTC.

The sample holds one count of this clonotype. The final CDR3 position lacks the conserved phenylalanine or tryptophan, pointing to a likely read error. This sequence joins TRBV18 and TRBJ2-7, with D possibly matching TRBD1 (8 bases). V was shortened by 3 bases and J by 3 bases, with 12 bases between the two germline ends. CDR1 is KGHSH, CDR2 LQKENI, per germline. CDR3 size: 14 residues. The CDR3 DNA follows: TGTGCCAGCTCACCTACAGGGGGGGGCTACGAGCAGTACTGC. Its protein is CASSPTGGGYEQYC.

This clonotype was counted a few times. V is TRBV4-1 and J is TRBJ1-1; 7 nucleotides agree with TRBD1. Germline values: CDR1 MGHRA, CDR2 YSYEKL. V was pared by 2 bases and J by 5 bases, with 8 bases of the junction left unmatched. The CDR3 has 15 residues. The CDR3 here is CASSQPTGVGTEAFF. Written as DNA, the CDR3 is TGCGCCAGCAGCCAACCCACAGGGGTAGGAACTGAAGCTTTCTTT.

Only a few counts were recorded for this clonotype. V gene TRBV20-1 combines with J gene TRBJ2-3, with D uncertain. Between the trimmed V and J ends, which lost 5 bases and 4 bases, there was a span of 10 bases. The CDR3 is made up of 12 amino acids. In germline, CDR1 is DFQATT, CDR2 SNEGSKA (reference sequence). The CDR3 loop is CSAGVRADTQYF. The CDR3 bases are TGCAGTGCTGGGGTCAGAGCAGATACGCAGTATTTT.

Only a few counts were recorded for this clonotype. J is TRBJ2-1 and V is TRBV28, with unresolved D. V was clipped by 7 bases and J by 5 bases, with 12 bases between them. Germline CDR1 is MDHEN and CDR2 is SYDVKM. The CDR3 is 13 residues long. In DNA, the CDR3 is TGTGCCAGCATAGCAATAAATAACAATGAGCAGTTCTTC. Protein sequence: CASIAINNNEQFF.

This clonotype has at least ten counts. The rearrangement uses TRBV5-1 and TRBJ1-1; weak D call: TRBD1 (5 bases). Germline lookup yields CDR1 SGHRS and CDR2 YFSETQ. The ends were cut back, 0 bases at V and 4 bases at J, with 10 bases in the middle. This CDR3 is 14 amino acids long. The CDR3 DNA reads as TGCGCCAGCAGCTTGGCCCCGAGGGGCACTGAAGCTTTCTTT. Translated, it gives CASSLAPRGTEAFF.

This sequence joins TRBV7-6 and TRBJ1-5, with 8 bases lining up with TRBD1. This CDR3 has 13 amino acids. V dropped 3 bases and J dropped 5; count of bases not matched to a gene: 0. Germline CDR1 and CDR2: SGHVS and FNYEAQ. The CDR3 nucleotides read TGTGCCAGCAGCTTCAGGGGGCATCAGCCCCAGCATTTT. This translates into CASSFRGHQPQHF.

The gene calls are TRBV5-8 and TRBJ2-1; the match to TRBD1 covers 9 bases. The J segment lost 5 bases and the V segment lost 3 bases, leaving 6 bases of the junction unmatched. Germline values: CDR1 SGHTS, CDR2 YDEGEE. This CDR3 comprises 15 residues. This CDR3 reads CASSSPTGGNNEQFF. The CDR3, as DNA: TGTGCCAGCAGCTCACCGACAGGGGGGAACAATGAGCAGTTCTTC.